A single sample gave rise to the 7 T cell receptor beta chains below, sequenced in a study of shared clonotypes between healthy human individuals. Clones were read by immunoSEQ multiplex PCR, and TCRdb kept only the in-frame ones, dropping some. The data hold 2 million to 2.5 million clones, with approximately 95% observed a single time. The source material was naive CD4+ T cells from PBMCs. Subset noted: CD45RA+ positively selected. These receptors were obtained from a man aged 18-30 years in good health. Some clones in this sample may be carry-over from other donors' samples.

The J gene is TRBJ2-2, the V gene TRBV15, with a possible D match to TRBD1 (5 bases). In germline, CDR1 is LNHNV, CDR2 YYDKDF (reference sequence). V was shortened by 8 bases and J by 2 bases, with 12 bases between the two germline ends. The CDR3 covers 14 residues. The CDR3 bases are TGTGCCACCGCACAGGTGGTCAACACCGGGGAGCTGTTTTTT. This translates into CATAQVVNTGELFF.

The chain joins TRBV10-3 to TRBJ2-5; no firm D call. This CDR3 region has 12 residues. CDR1 ENHRY and CDR2 SYGVKD come from the germline V gene. Trimming removed 2 bases from V and 4 bases from J, with 5 bases in between. CDR3 in amino acids: CAISEKLETQYF. CDR3 nucleotides: TGTGCCATCAGTGAGAAGTTAGAGACCCAGTACTTC.

The rearrangement joins TRBV2 to TRBJ2-7; D call uncertain. Germline lookup yields CDR1 SNHLY and CDR2 FYNNEI. Between the trimmed V and J ends, which lost 4 bases and 7 bases, there was a span of 8 bases. The CDR3 contains 11 residues. The CDR3 region has the DNA TGTGCCAGCAGTGCCGGGCAGGAGCAGTACTTC. Its protein product is CASSAGQEQYF.

The V gene is TRBV20-1, the J gene TRBJ2-7; no firm D call. Germline V gene data show CDR1 as DFQATT and CDR2 as SNEGSKA (reference sequence). The CDR3 extends over 11 amino acids. The V and J ends lost 4 bases and 4 bases respectively, with 8 bases between them. The CDR3 here is CSANPVYEQYF. For the CDR3, the DNA is TGCAGTGCTAATCCCGTTTACGAGCAGTACTTC.

The rearrangement joins TRBV30 to TRBJ2-1; 11 nucleotides agree with TRBD2. Trimming cost V 3 bases and J 4 bases; bases outside gene matches: 2. The germline V gene encodes CDR1 GTSNPN and CDR2 SVGIG (reference sequence). The CDR3 length is 14 residues. The CDR3 region is CAWRGLAVYNEQFF. The CDR3 bases are TGTGCCTGGAGGGGACTAGCGGTATACAATGAGCAGTTCTTC.

The chain uses TRBV19 and TRBJ2-7, with 8 bases that match TRBD1. The CDR3 consists of 14 residues. The J segment lost 5 bases and the V segment lost 1 base, leaving 4 bases of the junction unmatched. Germline loops: CDR1 LNHDA, CDR2 SQIVND (reference sequence). CDR3 sequence: CASSIGQGRHEQYF. CDR3 nucleotides: TGTGCCAGTAGTATAGGACAGGGGAGGCACGAGCAGTACTTC.

The genes are TRBV19 and TRBJ2-1; tentative D call: TRBD1 (5 bases). The V and J ends lost 1 base and 7 bases respectively, with 14 bases between them. The CDR3 length is 15 residues. Germline CDR1 is LNHDA and CDR2 is SQIVND (reference sequence). CDR3 sequence reads: CASSIAPGLRNEQFF. For the CDR3, the DNA is TGTGCCAGTAGTATAGCTCCAGGGTTGAGGAATGAGCAGTTCTTC. Drawing the rest from reference TRBV19 and TRBJ2-1, the complete variable domain is DGGITQSPKYLFRKEGQNVTLSCEQNLNHDAMYWYRQDPGQGLRLIYYSQIVNDFQKGDIAEGYSVSREKKESFPLTVTSAQKNPTAFYLCASSIAPGLRNEQFFGPGTRLTVL.